A single sample is the source of the 6 T cell receptor beta chains below, sequenced in a study of radiotherapy plus CTLA-4 blockade in lung cancer. Sequencing used immunoSEQ multiplex PCR; TCRdb keeps in-frame clones, though not all of them. Among about 98,000 clones listed, more than 75% were seen once. The material was peripheral blood, obtained from a patient treated with radiotherapy plus ipilimumab. The receptors shown here come from a human donor with non-small cell lung cancer who had a partial response to radiotherapy plus ipilimumab.

This chain connects TRBV6-4 to TRBJ1-5; TRBD1 aligns across 7 bases. This CDR3 contains 15 residues. In germline, CDR1 is MRHNA, CDR2 SNTAGT. The V gene end was trimmed by 8 bases and the J gene end by 5 bases; junction bases not matched to a gene: 12. As DNA, the CDR3 is TGTGCCAGCTGGCCTGACAGGGTTGGCGATCAGCCCCAGCATTTT. Translation gives CASWPDRVGDQPQHF.

The chain joins TRBV10-1 to TRBJ2-1; D unclear. The CDR3 extends over 12 amino acids. With 5 bases removed from V and 10 bases from J, the gap between germline ends came to 12 bases. Germline V gene sequence: CDR1 WNHNN, CDR2 SYGVQD (reference sequence). The CDR3 reads CASSPRGGEQFF. The DNA for the CDR3 is TGCGCCAGCAGTCCAAGAGGCGGCGAGCAGTTCTTC.

The chain joins TRBV6-1 to TRBJ2-1; D uncertain. CDR3 length: 12 residues. The germline V gene encodes CDR1 MNHNS and CDR2 SASEGT. Trimming cost V 4 bases and J 8 bases, with 9 bases left between them. This CDR3 reads CASSVARDEQFF. Written as DNA, the CDR3 is TGTGCCAGCAGTGTGGCTCGGGATGAGCAGTTCTTC.

The chain employs TRBV10-3 and TRBJ1-1; no clear D gene. CDR1 and CDR2 from the germline V gene are ENHRY and SYGVKD. Trimming cost V 3 bases and J 5 bases, with 13 bases left between them. This CDR3 contains 14 residues. The CDR3 region has the DNA TGTGCCATCAGTGATGCGGGGTCGGAAACTGAAGCTTTCTTT. Amino acids: CAISDAGSETEAFF.

This clone showed up just a few times. The chain recombines TRBV4-2 with TRBJ2-5, with D perhaps matching TRBD2 (5 bases). Between the trimmed V and J ends, which lost 1 base and 2 bases, there was a span of 14 bases. Looked up from germline, CDR1 is LGHNA and CDR2 is YNFKEQ. The CDR3 spans 16 residues. CDR3 DNA sequence: TGTGCCAGCAGCCAAGTGGGGAGCGGAGCGCAAGAGACCCAGTACTTC. Protein sequence: CASSQVGSGAQETQYF.

V is TRBV2 and J is TRBJ2-7; TRBD1 agrees at 8 bases. CDR3 size: 15 residues. The junction had 5 bases not matched to a gene; V was cut back by 3 bases and J by 1 base. Germline values: CDR1 SNHLY, CDR2 FYNNEI. CDR3 DNA sequence: TGTGCCAGCAGTGACAGGGGGCGGACGTCCTACGAGCAGTACTTC. It specifies CASSDRGRTSYEQYF.